The rows below give T cell receptor beta chains drawn from one sample of a study of T cell repertoires in cytomegalovirus infection. Each CDR3 protein gets one entry after TCRdb re-called the reads with MiXCR. The sample records around 330,000 distinct CDR3 sequences, under 20% being singletons. Material: PBMCs. Every receptor here comes from a human donor in good health (CMV status not recorded). Some clones in this sample may be carry-over from other donors' samples. Both conserved end residues are part of each CDR3. The order of the fields is V gene, clone size, D gene, J gene, CDR3 protein, CDR3 DNA. A D gene is named only where the DNA matches it firmly. Size is omitted from some rows. Given values are once, few, many or a class for expanded clones.

V: TRBV28
size: few
D: -
J: TRBJ1-6
CDR3: CASSLRQMYSPLHF
DNA: TGTGCCAGCAGTTTGCGACAGATGTATTCACCCCTCCACTTT

V: TRBV24-1
size: few
D: TRBD2
J: TRBJ2-3
CDR3: CATSAPSGGKGDTQYF
DNA: TGTGCCACCAGTGCGCCTAGCGGGGGAAAAGGGGATACGCAGTATTTT

V: TRBV12-3/TRBV12-4
size: -
D: -
J: TRBJ1-3
CDR3: CASSFPVFRGTISGNTIYF
DNA: TGTGCCAGCAGTTTTCCGGTTTTCCGGGGAACGATCTCTGGAAACACCATATATTTT

V: TRBV7-2
size: many
D: -
J: TRBJ1-6
CDR3: CASSLVPGIFNSPLHF
DNA: TGTGCCAGCAGCTTAGTCCCGGGAATATTCAATTCACCCCTCCACTTT

V: TRBV2
size: -
D: -
J: TRBJ2-6
CDR3: CASSALLAEIGAGANVLTF
DNA: TGTGCCAGCAGTGCCCTCCTCGCGGAGATAGGAGCTGGGGCCAACGTCCTGACTTTC

V: TRBV7-2
size: many
D: TRBD1
J: TRBJ1-4
CDR3: CASSLGQGEIEKLFF
DNA: TGTGCCAGCAGCTTAGGACAGGGGGAAATTGAAAAACTGTTTTTT

V: TRBV7-2
size: few
D: -
J: TRBJ2-7
CDR3: CASSRDNYEQYF
DNA: TGTGCCAGCAGCCGGGACAACTACGAGCAGTACTTC

V: TRBV7-2
size: -
D: -
J: TRBJ1-1
CDR3: CASSSRNRENSEAFF
DNA: TGTGCCAGCAGCTCCAGGAACAGGGAGAACTCTGAAGCTTTCTTT

V: TRBV20-1
size: -
D: -
J: TRBJ1-2
CDR3: CSATWGPNGYTF
DNA: TGCAGTGCGACCTGGGGGCCCAATGGCTACACCTTC

V: TRBV7-2
size: many
D: -
J: TRBJ2-3
CDR3: CASSSRGAGHTDTQYF
DNA: TGTGCCAGCAGCTCCAGGGGGGCGGGACACACAGATACGCAGTATTTT

V: TRBV18
size: -
D: -
J: TRBJ1-5
CDR3: CASSPRGQGSNNQPQHF
DNA: TGTGCCAGCTCACCACGTGGGCAGGGATCTAACAATCAGCCCCAGCATTTT

V: TRBV6-2/TRBV6-3
size: many
D: TRBD2
J: TRBJ2-1
CDR3: CASNPAGLAGYTRDNEQFF
DNA: TGTGCCAGCAACCCCGCGGGACTAGCGGGGTATACGAGAGACAATGAGCAGTTCTTC

V: TRBV19
size: few
D: -
J: TRBJ2-1
CDR3: CASKITEGYNEQFF
DNA: TGTGCCAGTAAAATAACAGAGGGCTACAATGAGCAGTTCTTC

V: TRBV7-2
size: many
D: -
J: TRBJ1-2
CDR3: CASSLLEGLYGYTF
DNA: TGTGCCAGCAGCTTACTAGAGGGCCTCTATGGCTACACCTTC

V: TRBV3-1
size: -
D: TRBD2
J: TRBJ2-7
CDR3: CASSQGLAGSGGDYEQYF
DNA: TGTGCCAGCAGCCAAGGACTAGCGGGGAGCGGGGGTGACTACGAGCAGTACTTC

V: TRBV20-1
size: few
D: -
J: TRBJ1-6
CDR3: CSARENYNSPLHF
DNA: TGCAGTGCTAGAGAGAACTATAATTCACCCCTCCACTTT

V: TRBV20-1
size: -
D: -
J: TRBJ1-6
CDR3: CSYRGSSSYNSPLHF
DNA: TGCAGTTATAGGGGATCCAGCTCCTATAATTCACCCCTCCACTTT

V: TRBV19
size: -
D: -
J: TRBJ1-1
CDR3: CASSRSIMNTEAFF
DNA: TGTGCCAGTAGTAGGTCCATTATGAACACTGAAGCTTTCTTT